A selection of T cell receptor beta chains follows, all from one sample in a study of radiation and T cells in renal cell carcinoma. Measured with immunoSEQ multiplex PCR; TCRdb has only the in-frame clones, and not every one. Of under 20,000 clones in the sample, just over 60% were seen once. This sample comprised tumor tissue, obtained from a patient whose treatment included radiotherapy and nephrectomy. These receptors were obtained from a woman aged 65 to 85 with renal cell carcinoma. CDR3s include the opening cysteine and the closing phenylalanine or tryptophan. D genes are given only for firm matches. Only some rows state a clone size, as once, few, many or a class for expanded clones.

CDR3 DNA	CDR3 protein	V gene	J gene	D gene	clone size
TGTGCCAGCAGTTTATCAGGGAATTCACCCCTCCACTTT	CASSLSGNSPLHF	TRBV27	TRBJ1-6	NA	few
TGTGCCAGCAGCTCCCCCGGCGGGGCAGGGCCCTATGGCTACACCTTC	CASSSPGGAGPYGYTF	TRBV11-2	TRBJ1-2	NA	NA
TGCAGCGCTACGACAGACCTCACAGATACGCAGTATTTT	CSATTDLTDTQYF	TRBV29-1	TRBJ2-3	NA	NA
TGTGCCACCCAGAAAGGGGTCACTGAAGCTTTCTTT	CATQKGVTEAFF	TRBV7-9	TRBJ1-1	NA	NA
TGTGCCAGCAGCACCGGGACTAGCGGATACAATGAGCAGTTCTTC	CASSTGTSGYNEQFF	TRBV7-6	TRBJ2-1	TRBD2	few
TGTGCCAGCAGCTTAGCCCCCTCACGGCGGTACGAGCAGTACTTC	CASSLAPSRRYEQYF	TRBV7-2	TRBJ2-7	NA	NA
TGTGCCAGCAGCCATCAGACCTACGAGCAGTACTTC	CASSHQTYEQYF	TRBV14	TRBJ2-7	NA	NA
TGCGCCAGCAGCGGGCAGGGGGCTCCAAGTGAGCAGTACTTC	CASSGQGAPSEQYF	TRBV5-1	TRBJ2-7	TRBD1	few
TGTGCTAGCAGCTTCGGGACAGGGAATGAGCAGTTCTTC	CASSFGTGNEQFF	TRBV7-7	TRBJ2-1	TRBD1	NA
TGTGCCAGCAGCTTAGGGGACAGGGCGTACGGCTACACCTTC	CASSLGDRAYGYTF	TRBV11-2	TRBJ1-2	TRBD1	NA
TGTGCCAGTAGTATAGAACAGGGCCTCGGCTATGGCTACACCTTC	CASSIEQGLGYGYTF	TRBV19	TRBJ1-2	NA	medium-sized
TGTGCCACCCTTTTTGACAGCGGGGGTAATGAGCAGTTCTTC	CATLFDSGGNEQFF	TRBV10-3	TRBJ2-1	TRBD2	NA
TGTGCCAGCCGAGGGACTATGTCTGGGGCCAACGTCCTGACTTTC	CASRGTMSGANVLTF	TRBV6-5	TRBJ2-6	TRBD2	NA
TGTGCCTTTAGGCAGGCCCTAGGTTCACCCCTCCACTTT	CAFRQALGSPLHF	TRBV2	TRBJ1-6	NA	NA
TGTGCCAGCAGCCCCGGACAGACTGGGGCCAACGTCCTGACTTTC	CASSPGQTGANVLTF	TRBV5-6	TRBJ2-6	NA	NA
TGCGCCAGCAGCCAAGGTGACGGGTTTAGAGCTTTCTTT	CASSQGDGFRAFF	TRBV4-3	TRBJ1-1	NA	NA
TGTGCCAGCAGTAAGCGGGGGTTCGGGGGAGATACGCAGTATTTT	CASSKRGFGGDTQYF	TRBV14	TRBJ2-3	TRBD2	once
TGCGCCAGCAGCCCGGGACTAGCGGGGCGGACCGGGGAGCTGTTTTTT	CASSPGLAGRTGELFF	TRBV5-1	TRBJ2-2	TRBD2	NA
TGTGCCATCGGGGGGGCCTACGAGCAGTACTTC	CAIGGAYEQYF	TRBV28	TRBJ2-7	TRBD2	NA
TGCAGCGTTGAAAAGGGGGCGAGTACTGAAGCTTTCTTT	CSVEKGASTEAFF	TRBV29-1	TRBJ1-1	TRBD1	NA
TGTGCCACCAGCAGAGATCGCAGTCATAATCAGCCCCAGCATTTT	CATSRDRSHNQPQHF	TRBV15	TRBJ1-5	NA	few
TGTGCCAGCAGCACACCGACAGGGACCTACGAGCAGTACTTC	CASSTPTGTYEQYF	TRBV7-2	TRBJ2-7	TRBD1	few
TGTGCCAGCGGAGCGGATTTGAACACTGAAGCTTTCTTT	CASGADLNTEAFF	TRBV7-6	TRBJ1-1	NA	NA
TGTGCCAGCAGCCGCACCCAGAACACTGAAGCTTTCTTT	CASSRTQNTEAFF	TRBV11-3	TRBJ1-1	NA	NA
TGTGCCAGCAGTTGGACAGGGACCGGGGAGCTGTTTTTT	CASSWTGTGELFF	TRBV28	TRBJ2-2	TRBD1	NA
TGCGCCAGCAGCCAAGGTGGGGTTCTGAGGTGGAATGAGCAGTTCTTC	CASSQGGVLRWNEQFF	TRBV4-3	TRBJ2-1	NA	NA
TGTGCCAGCAGCTATCGAATCGCCTCCCGCGGGGAGCTGTTTTTT	CASSYRIASRGELFF	TRBV7-2	TRBJ2-2	NA	once
TGTGCCAGCAGTGAAGTGGTGAATACGCAGTATTTT	CASSEVVNTQYF	TRBV6-1	TRBJ2-3	NA	NA
TGTGCCAGCAGCTTCACGGGTCTGGGGACCCAAGAGACCCAGTACTTC	CASSFTGLGTQETQYF	TRBV7-3	TRBJ2-5	NA	NA
TGTGCCAGCACCCTTAGCGGGGAACCCTACAATGAGCAGTTCTTC	CASTLSGEPYNEQFF	TRBV9	TRBJ2-1	TRBD2	once
TGTGCCAGCAGCGTGAACACTGAAGCTTTCTTT	CASSVNTEAFF	TRBV7-2	TRBJ1-1	NA	NA
TGTGCCACCTCTGTGGTCGGGGGGGCGAACACCGGGGAGCTGTTTTTT	CATSVVGGANTGELFF	TRBV28	TRBJ2-2	TRBD2	few
TGCGCCAGCAGCCAAGCTCCGACAGGGGAAAACTATGGCTACACCTTC	CASSQAPTGENYGYTF	TRBV4-3	TRBJ1-2	TRBD1	NA
TGTGCCAGCAGTTTCCGGGGGAGGGTCCAGTACTTC	CASSFRGRVQYF	TRBV28	TRBJ2-5	TRBD2	NA
TGTGCCAGCAGCTCCAGCGGGGGGGCCCACAATGAGCAGTTCTTC	CASSSSGGAHNEQFF	TRBV9	TRBJ2-1	TRBD2	NA
TGTGCCAGCAGCCCAGGACTTCTCTACGAGCAGTACTTC	CASSPGLLYEQYF	TRBV11-1	TRBJ2-7	NA	NA
TGTGCCACCAGCAGGGGGACAGGGAGGAGCACAGATACGCAGTATTTT	CATSRGTGRSTDTQYF	TRBV15	TRBJ2-3	TRBD1	NA